The 27 T cell receptor beta chains in this list originate from one sample, sequenced in a study of CD8 T cells in ankylosing spondylitis. TCRdb redid the calling of the 5' RACE reads with MiXCR, one entry per CDR3 protein. Among about 130,000 distinct CDR3 sequences listed, about 6.4% were seen once. Sequenced sample: blood, either unsorted or a sorted T cell fraction (not recorded which). Receptors originate from a male donor with ankylosing spondylitis or in good health (not recorded which).

This clonotype was counted only a few times. This sequence joins TRBV25-1 and TRBJ2-3; 11 nucleotides match TRBD2. Germline-derived CDR1 and CDR2 are MGHDK and SYGVNS. This CDR3 spans 17 amino acids. The J segment lost 3 bases and the V segment lost 3 bases, leaving 8 bases of the junction unmatched. The CDR3 protein is CASSDPQLAGVTDTQYF. The CDR3 DNA follows: TGTGCCAGCAGTGATCCCCAACTAGCGGGAGTTACAGATACGCAGTATTTT.

This clonotype was seen repeatedly, ten times or more. The rearrangement joins TRBV4-2 to TRBJ2-2, with D possibly called TRBD1 or TRBD2 (6 bases each). The CDR3 has 19 amino acids. Trimming took 5 bases from V and 4 from J, leaving 26 bases between them. Looked up from germline, CDR1 is LGHNA and CDR2 is YNFKEQ. The CDR3: CASSSTTKGGHILTGELFF. In DNA, the CDR3 is TGTGCCAGCAGCAGCACAACCAAGGGGGGCCATATCCTCACCGGGGAGCTGTTTTTT.

This clonotype was seen at least ten times. The chain joins TRBV5-1 to TRBJ2-3; 13 bases map to TRBD2. Losses at the gene ends were 4 bases for V and 2 bases for J; bases not matched to a gene: 7. This CDR3 is 17 amino acids long. Germline lookup yields CDR1 SGHRS and CDR2 YFSETQ. The CDR3 loop reads CASSPRTSGGLTDTQYF. CDR3 DNA sequence: TGCGCCAGCAGCCCAAGGACTAGCGGGGGACTCACAGATACGCAGTATTTT.

This clonotype is medium-sized within its sample. This chain connects TRBV28 to TRBJ2-1, with D possibly TRBD2 on 5 matching bases. V gave up 4 bases and J gave up 9 bases, with 7 bases separating them. This CDR3 comprises 11 residues. The V gene's germline CDR1 is MDHEN and CDR2 SYDVKM. The CDR3 coding sequence is TGTGCCAGCAGTTCGGCGGGTGAGCAGTTCTTC. Its translation is CASSSAGEQFF.

This clonotype was observed many times. The chain employs TRBV11-2 and TRBJ2-1; the match to TRBD2 covers 8 bases. The V segment lost 4 bases and the J segment 10 bases; nucleotides outside the gene matches: 12. In germline, CDR1 is SGHAT, CDR2 FQNNGV. This CDR3 has 15 residues. The CDR3, as DNA: TGTGCCAGCAGCTCAGGGACTAGTAACGTGGCAGAGCAGTTCTTC. As protein: CASSSGTSNVAEQFF.

This clonotype was found many times. The chain links TRBV7-2 to TRBJ2-3, with D possibly being TRBD2 (7 bases). Deletions cut 7 bases from V and 6 bases from J, with 20 bases between. Per germline, CDR1 SGHTA and CDR2 FQGNSA. There are 15 residues in the CDR3. CDR3 DNA sequence: TGTGCCAGCACGCTTTGGGCGGGGGCAGGGGATACGCAGTATTTT. The encoded protein is CASTLWAGAGDTQYF. The full variable domain, its missing parts supplied by reference TRBV7-2 and TRBJ2-3, is GAGVSQSPSNKVTEKGKDVELRCDPISGHTALYWYRQSLGQGLEFLIYFQGNSAPDKSGLPSDRFSAERTGGSVSTLTIQRTQQEDSAVYLCASTLWAGAGDTQYFGPGTRLTVL.

This clonotype showed up many times. V gene TRBV14 combines with J gene TRBJ2-2, with D tentatively TRBD1 or TRBD2 (5 bases each). Germline CDR1 and CDR2: SGHDN and FVKESK. The CDR3 covers 17 residues. V shed 1 base and J shed 4 bases, with 16 bases lying between them. The CDR3 DNA reads TGTGCCAGCAGCCAAGTATCGGGGCTTTCGAGCACCGGGGAGCTGTTTTTT. Its translation: CASSQVSGLSSTGELFF. The entire variable domain, with the rest obtained from reference TRBV14 and TRBJ2-2, is as follows: EAGVTQFPSHSVIEKGQTVTLRCDPISGHDNLYWYRRVMGKEIKFLLHFVKESKQDESGMPNNRFLAERTGGTYSTLKVQPAELEDSGVYFCASSQVSGLSSTGELFFGEGSRLTVL.

This clonotype was counted many times. This chain uses TRBV10-3 with TRBJ1-6; 9 bases line up with TRBD1. The germline CDR1 and CDR2 sequences are ENHRY and SYGVKD. J was trimmed by 9 bases and V by 0 bases; bases with no gene match: 9. The CDR3 runs 17 residues. CDR3 in amino acids: CAISESPGTGMGSPLHF. CDR3 DNA sequence: TGTGCCATCAGTGAGTCACCCGGGACAGGGATGGGTTCACCCCTCCACTTT.

As concerns this clonotype: A read error is possible here, since a much larger clone lies one base away. This chain joins TRBV11-2 and TRBJ2-1; D not resolved. Germline values: CDR1 SGHAT, CDR2 FQNNGV. Trimming removed 3 bases at V and 12 bases at J, with 15 bases between. The CDR3 length is 13 residues. CDR3 region: CASSFVTTVVQFF. CDR3 DNA: TGTGCCAGCAGCTTCGTTACGACGGTTGTGCAGTTCTTC.

In its sample, this clonotype was seen many times. The chain joins TRBV5-1 to TRBJ2-7; the D is unclear. In germline, CDR1 is SGHRS, CDR2 YFSETQ. V lost 2 bases, J lost 0 bases, and 9 bases lay in between. The CDR3 is made up of 14 amino acids. The CDR3 DNA reads as TGCGCCAGCAGCTTTTCGGAACCCTCCTACGAGCAGTACTTC. Translation: CASSFSEPSYEQYF.

This clonotype was seen many times. V usage is TRBV29-1 and J usage is TRBJ1-2; weak D call: TRBD1 (6 bases). The ends were cut back, 5 bases at V and 5 bases at J, with 18 bases in the middle. Germline values: CDR1 SQVTM, CDR2 ANQGSEA. This CDR3 is built from 14 residues. This CDR3 is CSVTGLGGAYGYTF. The CDR3 nucleotides read TGCAGCGTTACGGGCCTCGGGGGCGCTTATGGCTACACCTTC.

The chain uses TRBV5-1 and TRBJ1-2, with D perhaps matching TRBD1 (5 bases). The germline gives CDR1 SGHRS, CDR2 YFSETQ. The V and J ends lost 5 bases and 1 base respectively, with 9 bases between them. CDR3 length: 13 residues. CDR3 amino acids: CASSYDSNYGYTF. CDR3 sequence (DNA): TGCGCCAGCAGTTACGACAGTAACTATGGCTACACCTTC.

This clonotype was recorded at least ten times. CDR3 residues: CATSDLGPLGSSYNEQFF. Here the CDR3 DNA reads TGTGCCACCAGTGATTTGGGGCCCCTGGGCAGCTCCTACAATGAGCAGTTCTTC. The rearrangement links TRBV24-1 to TRBJ2-1; D ambiguous. This CDR3 region has 18 residues. V was clipped by 0 bases and J by 0 bases, with 14 bases between them. CDR1 KGHDR and CDR2 SFDVKD come from the germline V gene.

This clonotype was observed many times. The chain uses TRBV27 and TRBJ1-5, with 8 bases that match TRBD1. The ends lost 0 bases at V and 7 bases at J; junction bases unmatched: 5. The CDR3 spans 15 residues. The germline V gene encodes CDR1 MNHEY and CDR2 SMNVEV (reference sequence). The CDR3 is CASSLSTGVTQPQHF. Here the CDR3 DNA reads TGTGCCAGCAGTTTATCGACAGGGGTGACCCAGCCCCAGCATTTT.

In its sample, this clonotype was seen many times. The chain recombines TRBV12-3 or TRBV12-4 with TRBJ2-6, with 7 bases fitting TRBD1. J lost 1 base, V lost 6 bases, and 15 bases had no gene match. The length of the CDR3 is 19 residues. The CDR3 region has the DNA TGTGCCAGCAGCCCTTTCACCGGGACAGTATCTTCTGGGGCCAACGTCCTGACTTTC. Encoded protein: CASSPFTGTVSSGANVLTF.

This clonotype was seen at least ten times. The V and J genes are TRBV4-1 and TRBJ2-2, with 14 bases identical to TRBD2. CDR1 is MGHRA, CDR2 YSYEKL, per germline. With V trimmed by 4 bases and J by 0 bases, 4 bases remained unmatched. The length of the CDR3 is 18 residues. The CDR3 region is CASSLRTSGGPNTGELFF. For the CDR3, the DNA is TGCGCCAGCAGCCTACGGACTAGCGGGGGGCCGAACACCGGGGAGCTGTTTTTT.

This clonotype was picked up many times. V and J are TRBV7-9 and TRBJ1-6; D is uncertain. Germline CDR1 and CDR2: SEHNR and FQNEAQ (reference sequence). Between the trimmed V and J ends, which lost 6 bases and 9 bases, there was a span of 12 bases. The CDR3 spans 13 residues. The CDR3 DNA reads TGTGCCAGCAGTTCGACCGGAGGTTCACCCCTCCACTTT. Amino acids: CASSSTGGSPLHF.

This clonotype was seen a few times. The V and J genes are TRBV7-9 and TRBJ2-7, with 10 nucleotides matching TRBD1. Germline trimming cut 1 base from V and 7 bases from J; bases unmatched to any gene: 4. The CDR3 runs to 14 residues. Germline lookup yields CDR1 SEHNR and CDR2 FQNEAQ (reference sequence). The CDR3 loop reads CASSLEGTGVEQYF. The DNA for the CDR3 is TGTGCCAGCAGCTTAGAGGGGACAGGGGTTGAGCAGTACTTC.

This clonotype was recorded at least ten times. The chain recombines TRBV5-1 with TRBJ2-7; 10 bases agree with TRBD1. The CDR3 loop spans 16 amino acids. CDR1 is SGHRS, CDR2 YFSETQ, per germline. Unmatched junction bases numbered 14, after V lost 4 bases and J lost 7 bases. The CDR3 sequence is CASSARTGGHNPEQYF. CDR3 nucleotides: TGCGCCAGCAGCGCGAGGACAGGGGGTCATAATCCGGAGCAGTACTTC.

This clonotype was recorded at least ten times. The chain recombines TRBV30 with TRBJ1-5; D not resolved. The germline V gene encodes CDR1 GTSNPN and CDR2 SVGIG (reference sequence). The ends were cut back, 3 bases at V and 5 bases at J, with 8 bases in the middle. CDR3 size: 12 residues. The CDR3 loop reads CAWSLDDQPQHF. CDR3 DNA sequence: TGTGCCTGGAGCCTGGACGATCAGCCCCAGCATTTT.

This clonotype has at least ten counts. V usage is TRBV27 and J usage is TRBJ2-1; D may be TRBD1 (5 bases). Germline V gene sequence: CDR1 MNHEY, CDR2 SMNVEV (reference sequence). The V end lost 3 bases, the J end lost 2 bases, and 14 bases lay between the germline ends. There are 16 residues in the CDR3. The CDR3 nucleotides read TGTGCCAGCAGTTTCGACAGCGATATCACCTACAATGAGCAGTTCTTC. This translates into CASSFDSDITYNEQFF.

This clonotype came up many times. The CDR3 is CATRAWGFTGNTIYF. The CDR3 coding sequence is TGTGCCACCAGGGCATGGGGGTTCACTGGAAACACCATATATTTT. The chain uses TRBV15 and TRBJ1-3; D might be TRBD1 (5 bases). Germline V gene lookup returns CDR1 LNHNV and CDR2 YYDKDF (reference sequence). The CDR3 length is 15 residues. V lost 6 bases and J lost 2, with 14 bases in between.

This clonotype was recorded many times. The chain recombines TRBV7-9 with TRBJ2-3, with D unclear. The CDR3 totals 14 residues. The V end lost 6 bases, the J end lost 1 base, and 11 bases lay between the germline ends. Germline V lookup: CDR1 SEHNR, CDR2 FQNEAQ (reference sequence). CDR3 region: CASSSDQGTDTQYF. DNA of the CDR3: TGTGCCAGCAGTTCGGACCAAGGCACAGATACGCAGTATTTT.

The gene calls are TRBV30 and TRBJ1-2; D remains unclear. The ends were cut back, 4 bases at V and 4 bases at J, with 7 bases in the middle. The CDR3 consists of 11 residues. Germline lookup yields CDR1 GTSNPN and CDR2 SVGIG (reference sequence). DNA of the CDR3: TGTGCCTGGACGAACTCCTATGGCTACACCTTC. Translation gives CAWTNSYGYTF.

Ten or more counts support this clonotype. The chain uses TRBV30 and TRBJ2-7; D is uncertain. Trimming cost V 4 bases and J 2 bases, with 6 bases left between them. This CDR3 is 11 amino acids long. The V gene's germline CDR1 is GTSNPN and CDR2 SVGIG (reference sequence). CDR3 in amino acids: CAWISTYEQYF. The CDR3 nucleotides read TGTGCCTGGATTTCCACCTACGAGCAGTACTTC.

In its sample, this clonotype was seen a few times. The J gene is TRBJ1-5, the V gene TRBV20-1; 7 bases match TRBD1. The CDR3 runs to 16 residues. With 2 bases clipped from V and 6 bases from J, the junction kept 13 bases outside the gene matches. Germline-derived CDR1 and CDR2 are DFQATT and SNEGSKA (reference sequence). The CDR3 sequence is CSARSETGAVVQPQHF. DNA of the CDR3: TGCAGTGCTAGATCCGAAACAGGGGCGGTGGTTCAGCCCCAGCATTTT.

This clonotype was seen at least ten times. The J gene is TRBJ2-6, the V gene TRBV18; TRBD1 is a possible D gene (6 bases). Trimming took 4 bases from V and 0 from J, leaving 7 bases between them. Germline values: CDR1 KGHSH, CDR2 LQKENI. This CDR3 is 15 amino acids long. The CDR3 sequence: CASSRTDSGANVLTF. Written as DNA, the CDR3 is TGTGCCAGCTCACGGACAGACTCTGGGGCCAACGTCCTGACTTTC.